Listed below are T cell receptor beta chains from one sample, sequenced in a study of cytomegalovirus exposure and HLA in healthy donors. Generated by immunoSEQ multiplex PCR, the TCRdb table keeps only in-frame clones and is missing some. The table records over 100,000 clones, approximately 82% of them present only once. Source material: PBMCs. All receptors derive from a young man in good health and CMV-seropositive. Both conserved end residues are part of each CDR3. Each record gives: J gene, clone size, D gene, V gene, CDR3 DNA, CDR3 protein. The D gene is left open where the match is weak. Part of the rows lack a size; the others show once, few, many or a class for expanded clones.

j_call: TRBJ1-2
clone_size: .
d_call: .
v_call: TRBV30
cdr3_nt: TGTGCCTGCCCAACCTTCAGGGGATATGGCTACACCTTC
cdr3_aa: CACPTFRGYGYTF

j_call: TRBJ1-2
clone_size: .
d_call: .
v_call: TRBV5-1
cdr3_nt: TGCGCCAGCCGGGAGAACTATGGCTACACCTTC
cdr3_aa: CASRENYGYTF

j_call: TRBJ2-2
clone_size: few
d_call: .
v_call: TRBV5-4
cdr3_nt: TGTGCCAGCAGCTTGGACTCGCGAAGCGGGGAGCTGTTTTTT
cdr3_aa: CASSLDSRSGELFF

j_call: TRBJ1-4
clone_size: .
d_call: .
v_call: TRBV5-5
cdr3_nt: TGTGCCAGCAGCTTGGTAGGGGTTGGGGAAAAACTGTTTTTT
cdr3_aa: CASSLVGVGEKLFF

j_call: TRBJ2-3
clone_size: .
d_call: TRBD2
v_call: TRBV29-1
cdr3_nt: TGCAGCGCGCGACTAATAACTAGCGGGAGGGCCCCAGATACGCAGTATTTT
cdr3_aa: CSARLITSGRAPDTQYF

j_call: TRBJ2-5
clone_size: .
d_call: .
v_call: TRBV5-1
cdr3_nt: TGCGCCAGCGGGAATTCAGGGGCCGGAGAGACCCAGTACTTC
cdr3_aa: CASGNSGAGETQYF

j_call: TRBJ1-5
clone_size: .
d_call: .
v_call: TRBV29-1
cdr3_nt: TGCAGCGCTAACCAGGTCCAGCCCCAGCATTTT
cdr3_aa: CSANQVQPQHF

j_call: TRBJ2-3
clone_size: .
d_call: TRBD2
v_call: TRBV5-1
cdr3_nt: TGCGCCAGCGGACACGATCTAGCGGGGGTGACAGATACGCAGTATTTT
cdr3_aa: CASGHDLAGVTDTQYF

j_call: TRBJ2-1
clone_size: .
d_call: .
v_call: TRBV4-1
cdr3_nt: TGCGCCAGCAGCCAGGCCGGGACACGGATGTCCAATGAGCAGTTCTTC
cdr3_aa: CASSQAGTRMSNEQFF

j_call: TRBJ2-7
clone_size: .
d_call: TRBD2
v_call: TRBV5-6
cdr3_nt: TGTGCCAGCAGCTCCCCCGAGGGACTAGCGGGGGGGTCCTACGAGCAGTACTTC
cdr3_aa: CASSSPEGLAGGSYEQYF

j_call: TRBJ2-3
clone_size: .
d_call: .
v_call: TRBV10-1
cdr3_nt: TGCGCCAGCAGTGATGCGGGGGCGAGGAATACGCAGTATTTT
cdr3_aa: CASSDAGARNTQYF

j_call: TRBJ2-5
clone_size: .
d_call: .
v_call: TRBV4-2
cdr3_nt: TGTGCCAGCAGCCAAGATGTGAACAGTCAAGAGACCCAGTACTTC
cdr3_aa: CASSQDVNSQETQYF

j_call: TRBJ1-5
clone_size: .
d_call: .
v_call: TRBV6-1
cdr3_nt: TGTGCCAGCAGTGAAAGGTCTGACAGATTTTATAGCAATCAGCCCCAGCATTTT
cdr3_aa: CASSERSDRFYSNQPQHF

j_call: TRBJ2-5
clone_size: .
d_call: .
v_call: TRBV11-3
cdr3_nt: TGTGCCAGCAGCTTCGAACTGTCGGGGGAGACCCAGTACTTC
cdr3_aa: CASSFELSGETQYF

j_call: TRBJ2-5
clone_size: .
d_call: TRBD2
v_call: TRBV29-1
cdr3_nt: TGCAGCGTTACTAGCGGAGTTGGAGGAGAGACCCAGTACTTC
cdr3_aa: CSVTSGVGGETQYF

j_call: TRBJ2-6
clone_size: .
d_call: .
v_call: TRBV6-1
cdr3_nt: TGTGCCAGCAGTGAATTGGGGCTCGGGGCCAACGTCCTGACTTTC
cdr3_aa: CASSELGLGANVLTF

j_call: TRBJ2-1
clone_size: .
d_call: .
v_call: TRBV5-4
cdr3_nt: TGTGCCAGCAGCCAGATACAGGGAGGGGACAATGAGCAGTTCTTC
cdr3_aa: CASSQIQGGDNEQFF

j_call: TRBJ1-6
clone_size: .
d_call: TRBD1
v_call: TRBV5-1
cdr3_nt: TGCGCCAGCAGTTCCCGACAGGGACGTGGTAATTCACCCCTCCACTTT
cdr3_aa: CASSSRQGRGNSPLHF

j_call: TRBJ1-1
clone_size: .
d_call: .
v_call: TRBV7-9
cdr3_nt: TGTGCCAGCAGCCCGCGGGGGGCCGGGGGACGGATTGGCACTGAAGCTTTCTTT
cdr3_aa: CASSPRGAGGRIGTEAFF

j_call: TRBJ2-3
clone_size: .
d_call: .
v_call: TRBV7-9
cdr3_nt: TGTGCCAGCAGCTTAGGGGCAGCCAGAGCAGATACGCAGTATTTT
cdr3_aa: CASSLGAARADTQYF

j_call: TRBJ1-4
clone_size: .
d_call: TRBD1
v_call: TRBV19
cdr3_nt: TGTGCCAGTAGTATAGATGTGACGGACAGGGATGAAAAACTGTTTTTT
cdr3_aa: CASSIDVTDRDEKLFF

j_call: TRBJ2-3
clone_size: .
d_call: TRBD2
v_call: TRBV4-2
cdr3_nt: TGTGCCAGCAGCCCACTAGCGGGAGAAGCAGATACGCAGTATTTT
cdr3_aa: CASSPLAGEADTQYF

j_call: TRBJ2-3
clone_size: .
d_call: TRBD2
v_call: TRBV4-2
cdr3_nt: TGTGCCAGCAGCCAATCTAGCGGGGGGGCTCGGGATACGCAGTATTTT
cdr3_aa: CASSQSSGGARDTQYF

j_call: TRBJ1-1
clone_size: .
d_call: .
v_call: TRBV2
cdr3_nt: TGTGCCAGCAGTGAGTTATTTAACACTGAAGCTTTCTTT
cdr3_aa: CASSELFNTEAFF

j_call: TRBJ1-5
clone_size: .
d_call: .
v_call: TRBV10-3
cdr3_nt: TGTGCCATCAGCAGGGGCCTGTCGGCCAGGGATCCCCAGCATTTT
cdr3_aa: CAISRGLSARDPQHF